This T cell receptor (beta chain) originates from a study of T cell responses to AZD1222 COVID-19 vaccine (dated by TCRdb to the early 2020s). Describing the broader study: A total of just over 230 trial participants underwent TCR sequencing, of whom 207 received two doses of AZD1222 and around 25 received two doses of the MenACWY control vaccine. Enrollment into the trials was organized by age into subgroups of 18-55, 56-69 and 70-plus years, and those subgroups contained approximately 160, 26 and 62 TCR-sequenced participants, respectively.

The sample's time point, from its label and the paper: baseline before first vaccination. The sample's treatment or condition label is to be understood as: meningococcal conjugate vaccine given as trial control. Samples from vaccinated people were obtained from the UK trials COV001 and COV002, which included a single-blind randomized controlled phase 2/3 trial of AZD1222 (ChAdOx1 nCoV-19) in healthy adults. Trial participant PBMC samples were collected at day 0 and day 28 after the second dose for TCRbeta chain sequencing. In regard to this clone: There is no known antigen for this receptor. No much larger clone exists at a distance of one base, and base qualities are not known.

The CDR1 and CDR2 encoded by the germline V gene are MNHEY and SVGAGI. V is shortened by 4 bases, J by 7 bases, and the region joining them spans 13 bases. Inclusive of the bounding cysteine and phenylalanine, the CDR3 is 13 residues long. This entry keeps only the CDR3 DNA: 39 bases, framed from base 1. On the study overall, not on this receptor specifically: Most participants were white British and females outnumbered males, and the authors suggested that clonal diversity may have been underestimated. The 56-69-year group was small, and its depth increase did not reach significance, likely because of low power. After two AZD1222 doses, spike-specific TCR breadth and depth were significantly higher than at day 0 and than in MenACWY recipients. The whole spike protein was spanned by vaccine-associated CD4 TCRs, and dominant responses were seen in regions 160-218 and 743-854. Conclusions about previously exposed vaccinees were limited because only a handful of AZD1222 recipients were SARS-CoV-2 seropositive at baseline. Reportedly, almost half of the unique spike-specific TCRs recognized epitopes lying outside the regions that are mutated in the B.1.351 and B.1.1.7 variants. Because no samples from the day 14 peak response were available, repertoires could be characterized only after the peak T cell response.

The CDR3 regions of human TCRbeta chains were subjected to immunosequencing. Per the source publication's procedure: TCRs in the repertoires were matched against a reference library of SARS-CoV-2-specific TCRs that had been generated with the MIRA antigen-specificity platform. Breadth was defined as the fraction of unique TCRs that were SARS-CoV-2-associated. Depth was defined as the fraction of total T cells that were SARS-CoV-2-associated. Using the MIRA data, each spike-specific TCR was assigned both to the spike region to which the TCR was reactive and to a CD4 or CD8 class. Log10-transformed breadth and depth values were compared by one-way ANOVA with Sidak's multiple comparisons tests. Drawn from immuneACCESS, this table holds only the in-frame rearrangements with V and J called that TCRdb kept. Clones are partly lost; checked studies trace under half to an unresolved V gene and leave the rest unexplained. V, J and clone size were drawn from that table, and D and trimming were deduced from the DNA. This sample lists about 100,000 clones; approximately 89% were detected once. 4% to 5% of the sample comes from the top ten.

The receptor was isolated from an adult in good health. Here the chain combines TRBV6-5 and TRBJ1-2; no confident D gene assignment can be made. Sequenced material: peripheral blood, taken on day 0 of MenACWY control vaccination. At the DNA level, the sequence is TGTGCCAGCAGTTGGGCGCGCCTCAGTGGCTACACCTTC. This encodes CASSWARLSGYTF.